Presented here are 27 T cell receptor beta chains from one specimen sequenced in a study of CD8+ T cells in alopecia areata. Treatment described: oral pan-JAK inhibitor, 5-10 mg twice daily. RNA extraction was followed by reverse transcription into cDNA, which acted as the sequencing template. Sequenced by immunoSEQ multiplex PCR; TCRdb stores in-frame clones only, minus some. The profile shows more than 200,000 clones, roughly 40% of them singletons. Specimen: CD4+ T cells sorted from blood, collected at approximately week 36, from a patient treated with tofacitinib. These receptors were taken from a human donor with alopecia areata.

This clone has only a few counts. Here the CDR3 DNA reads TGTGCCAGCGGACAGGGGGCTGCTTACGAGCAGTACTTC. Its translation: CASGQGAAYEQYF. This chain joins TRBV19 and TRBJ2-7; TRBD1 agrees at 11 bases. The length of the CDR3 is 13 residues. Looked up from germline, CDR1 is LNHDA and CDR2 is SQIVND (reference sequence). After removal of 9 bases from V and 4 bases from J, the junction contained 5 bases not matched to a gene.

With respect to this clone: This CDR3 is also generated by other DNA sequences in the sample. The CDR3 here is CATSRDRGSYEQYF. The CDR3 DNA follows: TGTGCCACCAGCAGAGACCGAGGGTCCTACGAGCAGTACTTC. The chain couples TRBV15 to TRBJ2-7; maybe TRBD2 (5 bases). The V and J ends lost 0 bases and 1 base respectively, with 7 bases between them. The CDR3 consists of 14 residues. The germline V gene has CDR1 LNHNV and CDR2 YYDKDF (reference sequence).

This chain uses TRBV2 with TRBJ2-2, with D possibly matching TRBD1 (5 bases). The V end lost 3 bases, the J end lost 4 bases, and 12 bases lay between the germline ends. Germline values: CDR1 SNHLY, CDR2 FYNNEI. The CDR3 has 15 amino acids. The CDR3 coding sequence is TGTGCCAGCAGTGACATGGGGCTTAGCACCGGGGAGCTGTTTTTT. Protein sequence: CASSDMGLSTGELFF.

The CDR3, as DNA: TGTGCCAGCAGCTTACAGGGAGGGCCCACCGGGGAGCTGTTTTTT. Translated: CASSLQGGPTGELFF. The V and J genes are TRBV7-2 and TRBJ2-2; TRBD2 aligns across 7 bases. The germline V gene encodes CDR1 SGHTA and CDR2 FQGNSA. The CDR3 has 15 amino acids. The V segment lost 2 bases and the J segment 4 bases; nucleotides outside the gene matches: 4.

On this clone: Other DNA sequences within the sample encode an identical CDR3. This chain links TRBV27 with TRBJ1-2, with D unclear. Between the trimmed V and J ends, which lost 0 bases and 4 bases, there was a span of 12 bases. Germline V gene lookup returns CDR1 MNHEY and CDR2 SMNVEV (reference sequence). CDR3 length: 15 amino acids. This CDR3 is CASSLSPRGSYGYTF. In nucleotides, the CDR3 is TGTGCCAGCAGTTTATCCCCCCGCGGTTCCTATGGCTACACCTTC.

This clone turned up a few times. The V gene is TRBV4-3, the J gene TRBJ2-7, with D possibly TRBD1 on 6 matching bases. The CDR3 has 16 residues. Germline V gene lookup returns CDR1 LGHNA and CDR2 YSLEER. With 0 bases removed from V and 1 base from J, the gap between germline ends came to 13 bases. The CDR3, as DNA: TGCGCCAGCAGCCAAGATCTGGACAGCCTTTCCTACGAGCAGTACTTC. Residues: CASSQDLDSLSYEQYF.

About this clone: Other nucleotide sequences in the sample specify the same CDR3. The genes are TRBV18 and TRBJ2-7; D perhaps matches TRBD2 (5 bases). Trimming pared 3 bases from V and 4 bases from J, leaving 7 bases between. From germline, CDR1 is KGHSH and CDR2 LQKENI. CDR3 length: 12 residues. This CDR3 is CASSPRGYEQYF. In DNA, the CDR3 is TGTGCCAGCTCACCGCGAGGGTACGAGCAGTACTTC.

This clone was picked up a small number of times. The V and J genes are TRBV5-1 and TRBJ2-7, with TRBD1 identical over 10 bases. After removal of 6 bases from V and 4 bases from J, the junction contained 4 bases not matched to a gene. The CDR3 covers 13 residues. Germline V gene sequence: CDR1 SGHRS, CDR2 YFSETQ. CDR3 sequence reads: CASKRTGGYEQYF. For the CDR3, the DNA is TGCGCCAGCAAGAGGACAGGGGGGTACGAGCAGTACTTC.

CDR3 residues: CASSLHRNTGELFF. CDR3 in DNA: TGTGCCAGCAGCTTACATAGGAACACCGGGGAGCTGTTTTTT. V gene TRBV11-2 combines with J gene TRBJ2-2; D unclear. Germline CDR1 is SGHAT and CDR2 is FQNNGV. V was pared by 2 bases and J by 1 base, with 5 bases between. The CDR3 contains 14 residues.

The gene calls are TRBV28 and TRBJ1-1; no clear D. Trimming removed 4 bases from V and 7 bases from J, with 10 bases in between. This CDR3 has 12 residues. Germline CDR1 MDHEN, CDR2 SYDVKM. CDR3: CASSSALGEAFF. The DNA for the CDR3 is TGTGCCAGCAGTTCTGCATTGGGTGAAGCTTTCTTT. The full variable domain, its missing parts supplied by reference TRBV28 and TRBJ1-1, is DVKVTQSSRYLVKRTGEKVFLECVQDMDHENMFWYRQDPGLGLRLIYFSYDVKMKEKGDIPEGYSVSREKKERFSLILESASTNQTSMYLCASSSALGEAFFGQGTRLTVV.

This clone was counted a few times. The chain recombines TRBV19 with TRBJ1-2; D uncertain. Trimming left V 0 bases short and J 3 bases short, with 5 bases between. The germline gives CDR1 LNHDA, CDR2 SQIVND (reference sequence). The CDR3 sequence is 13 residues long. The CDR3 DNA follows: TGTGCCAGTAGTATAGACGGATACTATGGCTACACCTTC. This gives the protein CASSIDGYYGYTF.

This clone was counted only a few times. This chain uses TRBV10-3 with TRBJ2-7; D call uncertain. The V gene's germline CDR1 is ENHRY and CDR2 SYGVKD. The CDR3 covers 12 residues. Between the trimmed V and J ends, which lost 4 bases and 5 bases, there was a span of 9 bases. CDR3 loop: CAISADVNEQYF. The CDR3 DNA is TGTGCCATCAGTGCGGACGTCAACGAGCAGTACTTC.

This clone turned up a few times. This chain links TRBV7-2 with TRBJ2-3; 8 bases are shared with TRBD1. The V segment lost 1 base and the J segment 2 bases; nucleotides outside the gene matches: 2. The CDR3 extends over 15 amino acids. In germline, CDR1 is SGHTA, CDR2 FQGNSA. The CDR3 nucleotides are TGTGCCAGCAGCTTAGGACAGGGGCACACAGATACGCAGTATTTT. As protein: CASSLGQGHTDTQYF.

In its sample, this clone was seen once. The chain carries TRBV5-1 and TRBJ2-1, with a tentative D call TRBD2 (6 bases). This CDR3 region has 14 residues. Germline CDR1 is SGHRS and CDR2 is YFSETQ. The V end lost 0 bases, the J end lost 9 bases, and 13 bases lay between the germline ends. The CDR3 DNA is TGCGCCAGCAGCTTGGCGGCTAGCGTCGGTGAGCAGTTCTTC. This sequence encodes CASSLAASVGEQFF.

As DNA, the CDR3 is TGTGCCAGCAGCTCAACAGGGGGTGGCTACGAGCAGTACTTC. Translation gives CASSSTGGGYEQYF. J is TRBJ2-7 and V is TRBV7-2, with TRBD1 identical over 8 bases. Germline CDR1 and CDR2: SGHTA and FQGNSA. This CDR3 comprises 14 residues. V dropped 4 bases and J dropped 3; count of bases not matched to a gene: 5.

Only a few counts were recorded for this clone. This CDR3 reads CASSPRTSGSSYNEQFF. CDR3 nucleotides: TGTGCCAGCAGCCCCCGGACTAGCGGGTCCTCCTACAATGAGCAGTTCTTC. This sequence joins TRBV7-8 and TRBJ2-1; TRBD2 agrees at 11 bases. With V trimmed by 5 bases and J by 0 bases, 6 bases remained unmatched. The CDR3 covers 17 residues. The germline gives CDR1 SGHVS, CDR2 FQNEAQ.

The CDR3 spells CASSLGVFDADTQYF. In nucleotides, the CDR3 is TGTGCCAGCAGCTTAGGGGTCTTTGACGCAGATACGCAGTATTTT. This chain connects TRBV7-2 to TRBJ2-3; D unresolved. Trimming cost V 1 base and J 4 bases, with 12 bases left between them. This CDR3 is built from 15 residues. Germline lookup yields CDR1 SGHTA and CDR2 FQGNSA. Variable domain in full (rest from reference TRBV7-2 and TRBJ2-3): GAGVSQSPSNKVTEKGKDVELRCDPISGHTALYWYRQSLGQGLEFLIYFQGNSAPDKSGLPSDRFSAERTGGSVSTLTIQRTQQEDSAVYLCASSLGVFDADTQYFGPGTRLTVL.

The gene calls are TRBV19 and TRBJ2-7; tentative D call: TRBD1 (6 bases). Germline V lookup: CDR1 LNHDA, CDR2 SQIVND (reference sequence). With 4 bases removed from V and 1 base from J, the gap between germline ends came to 14 bases. CDR3 length: 15 residues. The DNA of the CDR3 is TGTGCCAGTAGTAGGGGACAACTTCTTTCCTACGAGCAGTACTTC. Protein product: CASSRGQLLSYEQYF.

The rearrangement links TRBV27 to TRBJ1-1; perhaps TRBD1 as D (6 bases). CDR1 and CDR2 (germline): MNHEY, SMNVEV (reference sequence). The CDR3 loop spans 14 amino acids. The V and J ends lost 6 bases and 4 bases respectively, with 15 bases between them. CDR3 in DNA: TGTGCCAGCAGCTCCGGGACAATGACCACTGAAGCTTTCTTT. It encodes CASSSGTMTTEAFF.

This chain connects TRBV30 to TRBJ2-7; D is unresolved. The CDR3 sequence is 12 residues long. Trimming removed 0 bases from V and 4 bases from J, with 7 bases in between. CDR1 is GTSNPN and CDR2 is SVGIG in the germline V gene (reference sequence). The CDR3, as DNA: TGTGCCTGGAGTGTGGTAGGGTACGAGCAGTACTTC. The encoded protein is CAWSVVGYEQYF. The complete variable domain, with remaining parts taken from reference TRBV30 and TRBJ2-7, reads SQTIHQWPATLVQPVGSPLSLECTVEGTSNPNLYWYRQAAGRGLQLLFYSVGIGQISSEVPQNLSASRPQDRQFILSSKKLLLSDSGFYLCAWSVVGYEQYFGPGTRLTVT.

The chain couples TRBV10-3 to TRBJ2-7; 7 nucleotides agree with TRBD2. Germline CDR1 and CDR2: ENHRY and SYGVKD. The CDR3 is made up of 16 amino acids. V gave up 0 bases and J gave up 5 bases; unmatched junction bases: 10. CDR3 sequence (DNA): TGTGCCATCAGTGAGTCTCGGTCGGGGGGTAGGAACGAGCAGTACTTC. Translation: CAISESRSGGRNEQYF.

This clone has only a few counts. The chain combines TRBV4-2 with TRBJ1-5; possibly TRBD1 for D (5 bases). The V gene lost 2 bases and the J gene lost 6 bases, with 17 bases spanning the gap. The germline gives CDR1 LGHNA, CDR2 YNFKEQ. This CDR3 contains 16 residues. CDR3: CASSQSGGRGGQPQHF. DNA for the CDR3: TGTGCCAGCAGCCAATCCGGGGGAAGGGGCGGTCAGCCCCAGCATTTT.

This clone was detected only a few times. Within the sample, other DNA sequences also encode this same CDR3. The CDR3 DNA follows: TGCAGCGTTCGGGACAGGGGCACCGGGGAGCTGTTTTTT. This translates into CSVRDRGTGELFF. This sequence joins TRBV29-1 and TRBJ2-2; 10 positions match TRBD1. This CDR3 contains 13 residues. CDR1 is SQVTM and CDR2 is ANQGSEA in the germline V gene. With 5 bases clipped from V and 4 bases from J, the junction kept 1 base outside the gene matches.

The rearrangement uses TRBV9 and TRBJ2-3, with 7 bases lining up with TRBD1. The V and J ends lost 4 bases and 4 bases, in that order; junction bases with no gene match: 6. Germline lookup yields CDR1 SGDLS and CDR2 YYNGEE. The CDR3 covers 14 residues. The CDR3 sequence: CASSFRDSSDTQYF. DNA for the CDR3: TGTGCCAGCAGCTTCCGGGACAGTTCAGATACGCAGTATTTT.

The rearrangement joins TRBV14 to TRBJ2-5; no clear D gene. The CDR3 totals 14 residues. The germline V gene has CDR1 SGHDN and CDR2 FVKESK. The V gene lost 0 bases and the J gene lost 4 bases, with 9 bases spanning the gap. The CDR3 bases are TGTGCCAGCAGCCAAGATCTTACATTAGAGACCCAGTACTTC. Amino acids: CASSQDLTLETQYF.

This clone came up a few times. The chain employs TRBV7-3 and TRBJ2-6; no definite D call. CDR1 and CDR2 from the germline V gene are SGHTA and FQGTGA. The V and J ends lost 2 bases and 2 bases respectively, with 4 bases between them. The CDR3 loop spans 14 amino acids. CDR3 sequence (DNA): TGTGCCAGCAGCTTATCTCCTGGGGCCAACGTCCTGACTTTC. This codes for CASSLSPGANVLTF. The whole variable domain, remainder taken from reference TRBV7-3 and TRBJ2-6, is GAGVSQTPSNKVTEKGKYVELRCDPISGHTALYWYRQSLGQGPEFLIYFQGTGAADDSGLPNDRFFAVRPEGSVSTLKIQRTERGDSAVYLCASSLSPGANVLTFGAGSRLTVL.

This clone has more than one count but fewer than ten. V is TRBV13 and J is TRBJ1-4, with 8 positions matching TRBD1. Trimming took 5 bases from V and 5 from J; bases not matched to a gene: 7. Germline V gene sequence: CDR1 PRHDT, CDR2 FYEKMQ (reference sequence). The CDR3 is made up of 15 amino acids. CDR3 residues: CASSPRTGRNEKLFF. CDR3 DNA sequence: TGTGCCAGCAGCCCGAGGACAGGGCGAAATGAAAAACTGTTTTTT.